This record covers a single T cell receptor (beta chain). The data originate from a study of blood T cell repertoires in COVID-19. At the level of the study: COVID-19 samples, acute and convalescent, were from the United States, Italy and Spain. The analysed material was cDNA or gDNA that came from T cells, B-cell-depleted T cells, or PBMCs.

Study processing details: Estimates of nucleated cell counts were drawn from the amplification of reference gene primers. Assay used: immunoSEQ multiplex PCR; TCRdb lists only in-frame clones, some missing. The V and J calls and clone size come from that table; D and trimming were worked out from the DNA. The table shows 300,000 to 400,000 clones, with 85% occurring only once. CDR3 size: 15 residues. Germline CDR1 and CDR2: KGHSH and LQKENI. Trimming at V came to 3 bases and at J to 8 bases, leaving 8 bases not matched to a gene. The sample was peripheral blood. This TCR came from a human donor in a cohort sampled during active COVID-19. The chain employs TRBV18 and TRBJ1-5; 9 nucleotides match TRBD1. CDR3 protein: CASSPGTGGGEPQHF. CDR3 DNA sequence: TGTGCCAGCTCACCTGGTACAGGGGGCGGAGAGCCCCAGCATTTT. Drawing the rest from reference TRBV18 and TRBJ1-5, the complete variable domain is NAGVMQNPRHLVRRRGQEARLRCSPMKGHSHVYWYRQLPEEGLKFMVYLQKENIIDESGMPKERFSAEFPKEGPSILRIQQVVRGDSAAYFCASSPGTGGGEPQHFGDGTRLSIL.